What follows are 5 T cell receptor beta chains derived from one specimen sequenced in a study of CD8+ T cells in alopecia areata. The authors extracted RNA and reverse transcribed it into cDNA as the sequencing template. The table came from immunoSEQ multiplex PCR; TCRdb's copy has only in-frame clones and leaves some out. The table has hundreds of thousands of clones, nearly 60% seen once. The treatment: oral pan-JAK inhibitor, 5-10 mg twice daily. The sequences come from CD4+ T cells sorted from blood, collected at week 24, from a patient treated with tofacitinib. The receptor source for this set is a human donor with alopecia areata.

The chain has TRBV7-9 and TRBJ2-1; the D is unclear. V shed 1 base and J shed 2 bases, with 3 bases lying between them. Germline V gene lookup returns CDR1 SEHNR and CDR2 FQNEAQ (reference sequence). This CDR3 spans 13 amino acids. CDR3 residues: CASSLVPYNEQFF. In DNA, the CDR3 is TGTGCCAGCAGCTTAGTCCCCTACAATGAGCAGTTCTTC.

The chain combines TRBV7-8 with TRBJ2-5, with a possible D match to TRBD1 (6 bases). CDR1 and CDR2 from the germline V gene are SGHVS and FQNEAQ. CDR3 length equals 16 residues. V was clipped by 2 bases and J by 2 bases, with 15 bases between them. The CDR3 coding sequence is TGTGCCAGCAGCTTAATAGTCGGGACACCTCAAGAGACCCAGTACTTC. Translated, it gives CASSLIVGTPQETQYF.

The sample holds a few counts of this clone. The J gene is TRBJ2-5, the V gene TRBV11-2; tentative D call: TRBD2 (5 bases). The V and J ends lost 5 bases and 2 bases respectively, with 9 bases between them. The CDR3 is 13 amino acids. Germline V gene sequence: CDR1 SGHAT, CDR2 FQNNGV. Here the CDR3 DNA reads TGTGCCAGCAGCATCGACTATCAAGAGACCCAGTACTTC. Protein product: CASSIDYQETQYF.

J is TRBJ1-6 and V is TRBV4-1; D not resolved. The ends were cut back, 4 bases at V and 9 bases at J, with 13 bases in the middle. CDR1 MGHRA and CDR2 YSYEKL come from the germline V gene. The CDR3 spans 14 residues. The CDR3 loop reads CASSPEGLGSPLHF. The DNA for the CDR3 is TGCGCCAGCAGCCCAGAAGGGCTCGGTTCACCCCTCCACTTT.

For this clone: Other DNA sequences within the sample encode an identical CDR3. The CDR3 DNA reads TGTGCCTGGAGTCCGGGACAGACCTACGAGCAGTACTTC. Its translation is CAWSPGQTYEQYF. This rearrangement joins TRBV30 to TRBJ2-7; 7 nucleotides line up with TRBD1. The CDR3 runs to 13 residues. The trim removed 2 bases at V and 2 bases at J, leaving 3 bases unmatched. The germline V gene has CDR1 GTSNPN and CDR2 SVGIG (reference sequence). The full variable domain, in which reference TRBV30 and TRBJ2-7 provide the parts outside the CDR3, is SQTIHQWPATLVQPVGSPLSLECTVEGTSNPNLYWYRQAAGRGLQLLFYSVGIGQISSEVPQNLSASRPQDRQFILSSKKLLLSDSGFYLCAWSPGQTYEQYFGPGTRLTVT.